A single sample is the source of the 15 T cell receptor beta chains below, sequenced in a study of shared clonotypes between healthy human individuals. TCRdb's copy holds only in-frame clones and misses some; the assay was immunoSEQ multiplex PCR. The sample lists 550,000 to 700,000 clones, approximately 73% seen once, with 1.5% to 2% in the top ten. Source material: memory CD4+ T cells sorted from blood. The subset: CD45RA-negative fraction. The receptor source for this set is a woman in her thirties in good health.

V usage is TRBV19 and J usage is TRBJ1-1; D remains unclear. The germline V and J ends were trimmed by 6 bases and 0 bases, with 17 bases remaining between them. Germline lookup yields CDR1 LNHDA and CDR2 SQIVND (reference sequence). CDR3 size: 16 residues. CDR3 coding DNA: TGTGCCAGTAGGGAAAGCTCGGGCCGTTTGAACACTGAAGCTTTCTTT. It specifies CASRESSGRLNTEAFF.

This clone showed up just a few times. V gene TRBV15 combines with J gene TRBJ2-1, with D unclear. CDR1 LNHNV and CDR2 YYDKDF come from the germline V gene (reference sequence). With 1 base removed from V and 9 bases from J, the gap between germline ends came to 7 bases. This CDR3 has 12 amino acids. The CDR3 DNA reads TGTGCCACCAGCAGAGTCCACGGTGAGCAGTTCTTC. Protein: CATSRVHGEQFF.

CDR3 DNA: TGCGCCAGCAGCCAAGTAGGGACTAGTATGGGGGTCGGCAATGAGCAGTTCTTC. Residues: CASSQVGTSMGVGNEQFF. This chain connects TRBV4-1 to TRBJ2-1; 8 positions agree with TRBD2. The CDR3 totals 18 residues. Germline V gene data show CDR1 as MGHRA and CDR2 as YSYEKL. The ends lost 1 base at V and 6 bases at J; junction bases unmatched: 14.

The rearrangement joins TRBV5-1 to TRBJ2-3, with 12 bases that match TRBD2. Losses at the gene ends were 3 bases for V and 6 bases for J; bases not matched to a gene: 8. The length of the CDR3 is 16 residues. CDR1 and CDR2 (germline): SGHRS, YFSETQ. The CDR3 DNA is TGCGCCAGCAGCTCCTTCCTAGCGGGAGGGCCTGATACGCAGTATTTT. Translating it yields CASSSFLAGGPDTQYF.

This clone was found a few times. CDR3 sequence reads: CASSQDLGGGYTF. CDR3 nucleotide sequence: TGTGCCAGCAGCCAAGATCTAGGAGGTGGCTACACCTTC. The chain is built from TRBV14 and TRBJ1-2; D call uncertain. Trimming pared 0 bases from V and 7 bases from J, leaving 9 bases between. The CDR3 extends over 13 amino acids. Germline V lookup: CDR1 SGHDN, CDR2 FVKESK.

On this clone itself: This may come from a read error, since a much larger clone is one base off. J is TRBJ2-3 and V is TRBV7-8; 9 bases are shared with TRBD2. This CDR3 region has 15 residues. The germline V gene encodes CDR1 SGHVS and CDR2 FQNEAQ. The J segment lost 3 bases and the V segment lost 1 base, leaving 2 bases of the junction unmatched. The DNA of the CDR3 is TGTGCCAGCAGCTTAGGACTAGCGGAAACAGATACGCAGTATTTT. The encoded protein is CASSLGLAETDTQYF.

This clone was observed at least ten times. This chain connects TRBV7-6 to TRBJ2-1; 9 bases are shared with TRBD2. The trim removed 5 bases at V and 6 bases at J, leaving 14 bases unmatched. The CDR3 contains 17 residues. Germline V gene lookup returns CDR1 SGHVS and CDR2 FNYEAQ. CDR3 nucleotide sequence: TGTGCCAGCAGCCTCATAGCGGGAGACGGCGCTACCAATGAGCAGTTCTTC. Its translation: CASSLIAGDGATNEQFF.

This clone was seen just once. The chain is built from TRBV5-1 and TRBJ1-1, with 7 positions matching TRBD1. Germline V gene lookup returns CDR1 SGHRS and CDR2 YFSETQ. The trim removed 3 bases at V and 6 bases at J, leaving 23 bases unmatched. CDR3 length: 19 residues. CDR3 DNA: TGCGCCAGCAGCTCTCGTTTTAAGTTGACAGGGAAGGAGGTCGCTGAAGCTTTCTTT. This gives the protein CASSSRFKLTGKEVAEAFF.

This clone was seen more than once but under ten times. V and J are TRBV7-9 and TRBJ2-7; 9 bases match TRBD2. Germline values: CDR1 SEHNR, CDR2 FQNEAQ (reference sequence). CDR3 length equals 15 residues. After removal of 5 bases from V and 5 bases from J, the junction contained 10 bases not matched to a gene. CDR3 in DNA: TGTGCCAGCAGCCCCGGGGTAGCGGGAGTCCACGAGCAGTACTTC. Protein: CASSPGVAGVHEQYF.

The chain links TRBV2 to TRBJ1-2; D call uncertain. The germline gives CDR1 SNHLY, CDR2 FYNNEI. The V end was cut by 3 bases, the J end by 3 bases, with 8 bases between. The CDR3 runs 13 residues. In nucleotides, the CDR3 is TGTGCCAGCAGTGAGTTAGCAGACTATGGCTACACCTTC. It is translated as CASSELADYGYTF.

There are a few counts of this clone. The chain has TRBV28 and TRBJ2-4, with TRBD1 matching over 9 bases. The ends lost 5 bases at V and 0 bases at J; junction bases unmatched: 8. This CDR3 has 17 amino acids. The germline CDR1 and CDR2 sequences are MDHEN and SYDVKM. CDR3 residues: CASSKTGGGLAKNIQYF. CDR3 nucleotide sequence: TGTGCCAGCAGTAAGACAGGGGGTGGACTAGCCAAAAACATTCAGTACTTC.

The chain combines TRBV10-2 with TRBJ2-7; D is undetermined. The CDR3 spans 12 residues. The germline V gene has CDR1 WSHSY and CDR2 SAAADI. V was shortened by 4 bases and J by 2 bases, with 6 bases between the two germline ends. DNA of the CDR3: TGCGCCAGCAGTGGTACAACCTACGAGCAGTACTTC. Protein product: CASSGTTYEQYF.

The CDR3 protein is CASSAQSGANVLTF. The CDR3 DNA is TGTGCCAGCAGCGCTCAATCTGGGGCCAACGTCCTGACTTTC. The chain is built from TRBV28 and TRBJ2-6, with D hard to call. CDR3 length equals 14 residues. The V gene lost 6 bases and the J gene lost 1 base, with 7 bases spanning the gap. Per germline, CDR1 MDHEN and CDR2 SYDVKM.

This clone showed up just a few times. The chain uses TRBV4-2 and TRBJ2-4; no reliable D call. Trimming pared 0 bases from V and 13 bases from J, leaving 13 bases between. This CDR3 spans 13 amino acids. In germline, CDR1 is LGHNA, CDR2 YNFKEQ. Here the CDR3 reads CASSQDEERQQYF. As DNA, the CDR3 is TGTGCCAGCAGCCAAGATGAGGAGCGTCAGCAGTACTTC.

This chain connects TRBV4-1 to TRBJ2-7, with D tentatively TRBD2 (7 bases). CDR3 length: 15 amino acids. The germline V and J ends were trimmed by 1 base and 3 bases, with 13 bases remaining between them. Per the germline V gene, CDR1 is MGHRA and CDR2 is YSYEKL. CDR3 residues: CASSQGGGQDYEQYF. The CDR3 region has the DNA TGCGCCAGCAGCCAAGGCGGGGGACAAGACTACGAGCAGTACTTC.